This passage covers 28 T cell receptor beta chains from one sample sequenced in a study of blood T cell repertoires in COVID-19. The method was immunoSEQ multiplex PCR; TCRdb's version includes in-frame clones alone and lacks a portion of them. The data hold a few hundred thousand clones, with 80% to 90% observed a single time. The sequencing input was PBMCs or T cells enriched from blood (not recorded which). The receptor source for this set is a woman aged 45-65 years in a cohort exposed to, infected with or recovered from COVID-19 (not recorded which).

The V call is TRBV10-3, the J call TRBJ1-5, with D possibly being TRBD1 (6 bases). Looked up from germline, CDR1 is ENHRY and CDR2 is SYGVKD. The CDR3 extends over 14 amino acids. Trimming took off 3 bases at V and 2 bases at J, with 8 bases between the two ends. Here the CDR3 DNA reads TGTGCCATCAGTGAACAGGGAGGCAATCAGCCCCAGCATTTT. Translated: CAISEQGGNQPQHF.

V is TRBV11-2 and J is TRBJ1-6, with D possibly matching TRBD1 (5 bases). CDR1 and CDR2 from the germline V gene are SGHAT and FQNNGV. The ends were cut back, 2 bases at V and 4 bases at J, with 15 bases in the middle. This CDR3 spans 17 amino acids. DNA for the CDR3: TGTGCCAGCAGCTTAAGGGGAATGATCTCATATAATTCACCCCTCCACTTT. It is translated as CASSLRGMISYNSPLHF. Using reference TRBV11-2 and TRBJ1-6 for the parts outside the CDR3, the full variable domain is EAGVAQSPRYKIIEKRQSVAFWCNPISGHATLYWYQQILGQGPKLLIQFQNNGVVDDSQLPKDRFSAERLKGVDSTLKIQPAKLEDSAVYLCASSLRGMISYNSPLHFGNGTRLTVT.

The chain combines TRBV21-1 with TRBJ2-4; the table's D gene call, TRBD1, was not cross checked with the DNA. TRBV21-1 is deemed a pseudogene. The CDR3 consists of 16 residues. The CDR3 reads CASSKPGHLAKNIQYF. CDR3 in DNA: TGTGCCAGCAGCAAACCCGGACACCTAGCCAAAAACATTCAGTACTTC.

The CDR3 DNA sequence: TGTGCCAGCACGCGGGGGGGCGTGAATGAGCAGTTCTTC. As protein: CASTRGGVNEQFF. V and J are TRBV12-3 or TRBV12-4 and TRBJ2-1; 9 nucleotides match TRBD2. The CDR3 extends over 13 amino acids. Unmatched junction bases numbered 5, after V lost 7 bases and J lost 7 bases.

The J gene is TRBJ2-7, the V gene TRBV7-3, with 7 bases matching TRBD1. Unmatched junction bases numbered 16, after V lost 7 bases and J lost 7 bases. Germline CDR1 and CDR2: SGHTA and FQGTGA. The CDR3 has 15 residues. CDR3: CASTSPPVQGLEQYF. For the CDR3, the DNA is TGTGCCAGCACATCCCCTCCAGTACAGGGGCTAGAGCAGTACTTC. Complete variable domain (other parts from reference TRBV7-3 and TRBJ2-7): GAGVSQTPSNKVTEKGKYVELRCDPISGHTALYWYRQSLGQGPEFLIYFQGTGAADDSGLPNDRFFAVRPEGSVSTLKIQRTERGDSAVYLCASTSPPVQGLEQYFGPGTRLTVT.

The genes are TRBV24-1 and TRBJ2-2; D remains unclear. This CDR3 contains 15 residues. Trimming cost V 4 bases and J 6 bases, with 14 bases left between them. Germline CDR1 KGHDR, CDR2 SFDVKD. CDR3 bases: TGTGCCACCAGTGACCCTACTCGGTCGGCCGGGGAGCTGTTTTTT. Protein: CATSDPTRSAGELFF.

This clone was counted once. This sample includes further DNA sequences coding for the same CDR3. This rearrangement joins TRBV5-1 to TRBJ2-1; 11 bases map to TRBD2. The CDR3 is made up of 14 amino acids. The V segment lost 1 base and the J segment 6 bases; nucleotides outside the gene matches: 0. Germline lookup yields CDR1 SGHRS and CDR2 YFSETQ. CDR3 amino acids: CASSLLAGGNEQFF. The CDR3 nucleotides read TGCGCCAGCAGCTTGCTAGCGGGGGGCAATGAGCAGTTCTTC.

V and J are TRBV4-3 and TRBJ2-7; D is possibly TRBD1 (5 bases). Germline V gives CDR1 LGHNA, CDR2 YSLEER. V lost 0 bases to trimming and J lost 7 bases, with 10 bases between them. This CDR3 has 13 amino acids. CDR3: CASSQDWQGEQYF. Here the CDR3 DNA reads TGCGCCAGCAGCCAAGATTGGCAGGGAGAGCAGTACTTC.

This chain connects TRBV25-1 to TRBJ1-2; 9 bases are shared with TRBD1. In germline, CDR1 is MGHDK, CDR2 SYGVNS. CDR3 length equals 14 residues. V was clipped by 4 bases and J by 3 bases; unmatched bases: 3. In DNA form, the CDR3 reads TGTGCCAGCAGTGGGGACAGGGCGTACTATGGCTACACCTTC. The encoded protein is CASSGDRAYYGYTF.

The rearrangement links TRBV5-4 to TRBJ2-1; 11 bases line up with TRBD1. Germline CDR1 is SGHNT and CDR2 is YYREEE (reference sequence). The V and J ends lost 4 bases and 2 bases, in that order; junction bases with no gene match: 2. This CDR3 is built from 15 residues. The CDR3 nucleotides are TGTGCCAGCAGCCGGACAGGGGGCACCTACAATGAGCAGTTCTTC. Amino acids: CASSRTGGTYNEQFF.

The rearrangement joins TRBV7-3 to TRBJ2-3; D gene uncertain. Germline V gene sequence: CDR1 SGHTA, CDR2 FQGTGA. Between the trimmed V and J ends, which lost 5 bases and 2 bases, there was a span of 5 bases. The CDR3 spans 12 residues. CDR3 sequence reads: CASSLSTDTQYF. In nucleotides, the CDR3 is TGTGCCAGCAGCCTTTCCACAGATACGCAGTATTTT.

The V gene is TRBV27, the J gene TRBJ1-5, with D possibly being TRBD1 (6 bases). The CDR3 totals 16 residues. The germline V and J ends were trimmed by 5 bases and 3 bases, with 17 bases remaining between them. Germline CDR1 and CDR2: MNHEY and SMNVEV (reference sequence). This CDR3 reads CASSLLGGAPNQPQHF. The CDR3 DNA sequence: TGTGCCAGCAGTCTCCTAGGGGGGGCACCCAATCAGCCCCAGCATTTT.

The V gene is TRBV4-2, the J gene TRBJ1-6; 8 bases match TRBD1. CDR3 size: 15 residues. CDR1 is LGHNA, CDR2 YNFKEQ, per germline. Trimming removed 6 bases from V and 7 bases from J; junction bases left unmatched: 8. In DNA form, the CDR3 reads TGTGCCAGCAGTTTACCGGGACAGGCCAATTCACCCCTCCACTTT. Translation: CASSLPGQANSPLHF.

This chain joins TRBV30 and TRBJ2-5; tentatively, D is TRBD2 (5 bases). The ends were cut back, 3 bases at V and 5 bases at J, with 22 bases in the middle. There are 16 residues in the CDR3. Germline assignment: CDR1 GTSNPN and CDR2 SVGIG (reference sequence). The CDR3, as DNA: TGTGCCTGGAGCGCCGCGGGCGCGGGTCTGGGCGAGACCCAGTACTTC. This translates into CAWSAAGAGLGETQYF.

The gene calls are TRBV4-2 and TRBJ2-1, with 14 bases matching TRBD2. Germline V lookup: CDR1 LGHNA, CDR2 YNFKEQ. The CDR3 sequence is 16 residues long. Germline trimming cut 4 bases from V and 7 bases from J; bases unmatched to any gene: 6. CDR3 residues: CASSPGLAGGPNEQFF. CDR3 nucleotides: TGTGCCAGCAGCCCCGGACTAGCGGGGGGACCAAATGAGCAGTTCTTC.

The chain has TRBV10-2 and TRBJ2-7; D is unclear. Germline-derived CDR1 and CDR2 are WSHSY and SAAADI. The germline V and J ends were trimmed by 6 bases and 0 bases, with 12 bases remaining between them. The CDR3 length is 14 residues. As DNA, the CDR3 is TGCGCCAGCAGCCCTGACAAGAGCTCCTACGAGCAGTACTTC. Translating gives CASSPDKSSYEQYF.

V usage is TRBV20-1 and J usage is TRBJ1-6; D not resolved. V lost 3 bases to trimming and J lost 11 bases, with 17 bases between them. CDR3 length equals 14 residues. The germline V gene encodes CDR1 DFQATT and CDR2 SNEGSKA (reference sequence). CDR3 loop: CSASRSGVGAPLHF. As DNA, the CDR3 is TGCAGTGCTAGTCGGTCCGGGGTTGGGGCACCCCTCCACTTT.

The chain has TRBV3-1 (or the pseudogene TRBV3-2) and TRBJ2-5, with 8 bases identical to TRBD2. The junction had 7 bases not matched to a gene; V was cut back by 0 bases and J by 4 bases. Looked up from germline, CDR1 is LGHDT and CDR2 is YNNKEL (reference sequence). The CDR3 runs to 16 residues. CDR3 loop: CASSQEIGGATETQYF. CDR3 nucleotides: TGTGCCAGCAGCCAAGAGATCGGGGGGGCCACAGAGACCCAGTACTTC.

V and J are TRBV4-2 and TRBJ2-1; TRBD2 agrees at 9 bases. The junction had 11 bases not matched to a gene; V was cut back by 6 bases and J by 5 bases. This CDR3 contains 16 residues. Germline V lookup: CDR1 LGHNA, CDR2 YNFKEQ. CDR3 loop: CASRNSGGYGDNEQFF. The CDR3 DNA is TGTGCCAGCAGGAATAGCGGGGGCTATGGGGACAATGAGCAGTTCTTC.

The chain carries TRBV5-3 and TRBJ1-5; 9 bases fit TRBD1. TRBV5-3 belongs to the ORF category, with a function that is uncertain. The CDR3 consists of 13 residues. V trimming: 5 bases; J trimming: 6 bases; junction bases outside the gene matches: 3. In DNA form, the CDR3 reads TGTGCCAGAAGACGGACAGGGGTTCAGCCCCAGCATTTT. Amino acids: CARRRTGVQPQHF.

The chain carries TRBV3-1 (or the pseudogene TRBV3-2) and TRBJ2-3; tentative D call: TRBD2 (7 bases). The germline V gene has CDR1 LGHDT and CDR2 YNNKEL (reference sequence). The CDR3 is made up of 15 amino acids. The ends were cut back, 6 bases at V and 0 bases at J, with 13 bases in the middle. The CDR3: CASSRGGSSTDTQYF. The CDR3 DNA reads TGTGCCAGCAGTAGGGGGGGTTCAAGCACAGATACGCAGTATTTT.

This chain connects TRBV4-3 to TRBJ1-5, with unresolved D. Germline assignment: CDR1 LGHNA and CDR2 YSLEER. The CDR3 sequence is 16 residues long. The V gene lost 0 bases and the J gene lost 0 bases, with 9 bases spanning the gap. CDR3 residues: CASSQDHGYSNQPQHF. Written as DNA, the CDR3 is TGCGCCAGCAGCCAAGATCACGGTTATAGCAATCAGCCCCAGCATTTT.

The genes are TRBV5-1 and TRBJ1-2; D unclear. The germline V gene has CDR1 SGHRS and CDR2 YFSETQ. The ends were cut back, 5 bases at V and 4 bases at J, with 15 bases in the middle. CDR3 length: 14 residues. In DNA, the CDR3 is TGCGCCAGCAGTCGGGCACAAGGGAGCTATGGCTACACCTTC. It codes for CASSRAQGSYGYTF.

This clone was recorded at least ten times. The chain employs TRBV27 and TRBJ1-3; 7 nucleotides align to TRBD1. Germline CDR1 is MNHEY and CDR2 is SMNVEV (reference sequence). The CDR3 is made up of 15 amino acids. The V segment lost 6 bases and the J segment 0 bases; nucleotides outside the gene matches: 5. This chain's CDR3 is CASSRGGSSGNTIYF. CDR3 DNA sequence: TGTGCCAGCAGCCGAGGGGGCTCCTCTGGAAACACCATATATTTT.

Concerning this clone: Its ends do not fully match the called genes, so a read error is possible. The rearrangement uses TRBV9 and TRBJ2-2, with D possibly TRBD2 on 6 matching bases. The CDR3 covers 15 residues. Germline V gene data show CDR1 as SGDLS and CDR2 as YYNGEE. The CDR3 DNA sequence: TGTACCAGCAGCGTAGGAGGGCGCGACACCGGGGAGCTGTTTTTT. It yields the protein CTSSVGGRDTGELFF.

The genes are TRBV5-6 and TRBJ1-2; D is unclear. Trimming took 4 bases from V and 4 from J, leaving 14 bases between them. This CDR3 has 14 residues. Germline V gene sequence: CDR1 SGHDT, CDR2 YYEEEE. The CDR3 coding sequence is TGTGCCAGCAGCCTGACACTGGGCCCCTATGGCTACACCTTC. This gives the protein CASSLTLGPYGYTF.

This chain links TRBV28 with TRBJ2-5; a weak D match, TRBD2 (6 bases). Trimming pared 5 bases from V and 2 bases from J, leaving 9 bases between. Germline CDR1 MDHEN, CDR2 SYDVKM. There are 13 residues in the CDR3. This chain's CDR3 is CASSRGGQETQYF. CDR3 nucleotide sequence: TGTGCCAGCAGTCGAGGAGGGCAAGAGACCCAGTACTTC.

In its sample, this clone was seen a few times. The DNA for the CDR3 is TGTGCCAGCAGCCAAGCATCTCTAGAAGCTTTCTTT. Protein product: CASSQASLEAFF. The chain carries TRBV3-1 (or the pseudogene TRBV3-2) and TRBJ1-1; D gene uncertain. The germline V gene has CDR1 LGHDT and CDR2 YNNKEL (reference sequence). The CDR3 contains 12 residues. V was shortened by 1 base and J by 8 bases, with 8 bases between the two germline ends.